The clone carrying this T cell receptor beta chain was recorded at least ten times. Its cognate antigen is unknown. A library of TCRbeta sequences, prepared with unique molecular identifiers, was generated. TCRdb re-called the PCR reads with MiXCR, one entry per CDR3 protein. The table includes over 200,000 distinct CDR3 sequences, roughly 9.1% detected once. The source of the sample is a study of T-cell reconstitution after alpha-beta-depleted transplantation in children. Points from the study as a whole: By about two months after transplant, alpha-beta T cells reportedly arose from several hundred graft clones that had expanded. It was newly produced T cells that mostly accounted for T-cell counts and diversity one year after transplant.

CDR3 size: 13 residues. J lost 12 bases, V lost 3 bases, and 7 bases had no gene match. Germline V gene lookup returns CDR1 SGHRS and CDR2 YFSETQ. The genes are TRBV5-1 and TRBJ2-1; 9 bases agree with TRBD2. The sample here was PBMCs, mostly from graft donor cells, taken 360 days after TCRalphabeta/CD19-depleted stem cell transplant. The source is a male patient under 10 years old who had a stem cell transplant for acute myeloid leukemia, so the T cells may come from the graft donor. The chain's CDR3 is CASSYTGTSLQFF. The CDR3, as DNA: TGCGCCAGCAGCTACACCGGGACTAGCCTGCAGTTCTTC.